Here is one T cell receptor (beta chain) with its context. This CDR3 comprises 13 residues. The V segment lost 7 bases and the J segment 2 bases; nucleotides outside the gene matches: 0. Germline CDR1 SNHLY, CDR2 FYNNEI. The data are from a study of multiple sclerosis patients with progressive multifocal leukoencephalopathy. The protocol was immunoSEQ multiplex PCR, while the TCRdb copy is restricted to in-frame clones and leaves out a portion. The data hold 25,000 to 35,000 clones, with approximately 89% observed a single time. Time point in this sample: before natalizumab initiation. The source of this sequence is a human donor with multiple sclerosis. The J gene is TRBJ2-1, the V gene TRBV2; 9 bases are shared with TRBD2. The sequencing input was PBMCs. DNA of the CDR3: TGTGCCAGCACTAGCGGGACCTACAATGAGCAGTTCTTC. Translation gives CASTSGTYNEQFF.